A selection of T cell receptor beta chains follows, all from one sample in a study of blood T cell repertoires in COVID-19. Some clones are missing from TCRdb's copy, which holds only in-frame ones; the method was immunoSEQ multiplex PCR. The data show 100,000 to 150,000 clones, 86% seen once. Sequencing was carried out using peripheral blood. These receptors were obtained from a woman in her 70s with COVID-19, enrolled during active disease. Both conserved end residues are part of each CDR3. D genes are given only for firm matches. Part of the rows lack a size; the others show once, few, many or a class for expanded clones.

>TRBD1|TRBV5-1|TRBJ2-1|NA
TGCGCCAGCAGCTCTGATGGCAGGGGGCGCATCAATGAGCAGTTCTTC
CASSSDGRGRINEQFF
>NA|TRBV28|TRBJ2-1|NA
TGTGCCAGCAGGAGGAGAGGGCTTGATGAGCAGTTCTTC
CASRRRGLDEQFF
>TRBD2|TRBV3-1/TRBV3-2|TRBJ2-1|NA
TGTGCCAGCAGCCAGCGACTAGCGGGGGCCTACAATGAGCAGTTCTTC
CASSQRLAGAYNEQFF
>TRBD1|TRBV28|TRBJ1-2|few
TGTGCCAGCAGTTCAGGGGGAGTCTATGGCTACACCTTC
CASSSGGVYGYTF
>NA|TRBV6-5|TRBJ1-2|NA
TGTGCCAGCAGTTACGGTCCGAGTAGTCGCTACACCTTC
CASSYGPSSRYTF
>TRBD1|TRBV27|TRBJ1-5|NA
TGTGCCAGCAGCTGGACAGGGAATCAGCCCCAGCATTTT
CASSWTGNQPQHF
>NA|TRBV12-3/TRBV12-4|TRBJ1-1|NA
TGTGCATTGCGCACAGGTGAATGGTCTGAAGCTTTCTTT
CALRTGEWSEAFF
>TRBD2|TRBV29-1|TRBJ2-5|many
TGCCGGGTGGGGGGACCGGGGGGGGGAGAGACCCAGTACTTC
CRVGGPGGGETQYF
>NA|TRBV11-3|TRBJ2-2|NA
TGTGCCAGCAGCCAAGCGGCGAACACCGGGGAGCTGTTTTTT
CASSQAANTGELFF
>NA|TRBV5-4|TRBJ1-2|NA
TGTGCCAGCAGCCCAGGGTTGGCTAACTATGGCTACACCTTC
CASSPGLANYGYTF
>NA|TRBV18|TRBJ1-4|NA
TGTGCCAGCTCACCCACAGTCGAAGACGGGGGTAATGAAAAACTGTTTTTT
CASSPTVEDGGNEKLFF
>TRBD2|TRBV5-1|TRBJ2-5|NA
TGCGCCAGCAGCGCCACAACGGCGGGGGGGCCAGGGGAGACCCAGTACTTC
CASSATTAGGPGETQYF
>TRBD1|TRBV6-2/TRBV6-3|TRBJ1-2|NA
TGTGCCAGCAGTCCCTCCGGACAGGGCTATGGCTACACCTTC
CASSPSGQGYGYTF
>NA|TRBV10-3|TRBJ1-2|NA
TGTGCCATCAGTGAGTCGGTGCCGGGAGTAGGGAACTATGGCTACACCTTC
CAISESVPGVGNYGYTF
>TRBD1|TRBV6-2/TRBV6-3|TRBJ1-5|NA
TGTGCCAGCAGTTCAACCGGGACAGGTGCAATCGGGCCCCAGCATTTT
CASSSTGTGAIGPQHF
>NA|TRBV27|TRBJ2-7|large
TGTGCCAGCAGTTTTGGAGGGTCCCGCGAGCAGTACTTC
CASSFGGSREQYF
>NA|TRBV10-3|TRBJ1-1|NA
TGTGCCATCAGTGGGCCCACCATGGCCACTGAAGCTTTCTTT
CAISGPTMATEAFF
>TRBD2|TRBV18|TRBJ2-5|NA
TGTGCCAGCTCACTTCTAGCGGGGGGCCAAGAGACCCAGTACTTC
CASSLLAGGQETQYF
>NA|TRBV4-1|TRBJ2-5|NA
TGCGCCAGCAGCCAAGTAGTCGGAGAGACCCAGTACTTC
CASSQVVGETQYF
>NA|TRBV19|TRBJ1-2|NA
TGTGCCAGTAGTATGAGGAACTATGGCTACACCTTC
CASSMRNYGYTF
>NA|TRBV20-1|TRBJ2-5|once
TGCAGTGCTAGTCCAGATACCAGGCTTGAGACCCAGTACTTC
CSASPDTRLETQYF
>NA|TRBV15|TRBJ2-7|NA
TGTGCCACCAGCGGACATCCCCCCTACGAGCAGTACTTC
CATSGHPPYEQYF
>NA|TRBV28|TRBJ1-5|once
TGTGCCAGCAGGCCCCCAGGGGACAATCAGCCCCAGCATTTT
CASRPPGDNQPQHF
>NA|TRBV5-6|TRBJ2-1|NA
TGTGCCAGCAGCTTGATACAGGGCTCCTACAATGAGCAGTTCTTC
CASSLIQGSYNEQFF
>NA|TRBV3-1/TRBV3-2|TRBJ2-1|NA
TGTGCCAGCAGCCAAGAAGTCAGATACAATGAGCAGTTCTTC
CASSQEVRYNEQFF
>NA|TRBV28|TRBJ1-6|once
TGTGCCAGCAGTTTGGTGCAGGGGATTCAGAATTCACCCCTCCACTTT
CASSLVQGIQNSPLHF
>NA|TRBV7-9|TRBJ2-1|NA
TGTGCCAGCAGCCCCAGCGTAATCTCCTACAATGAGCAGTTCTTC
CASSPSVISYNEQFF
>TRBD2|TRBV30|TRBJ2-3|once
TGTGCCTGGAGCGCCCATCTAGCGGGGGACACAGATACGCAGTATTTT
CAWSAHLAGDTDTQYF
>NA|TRBV4-1|TRBJ1-4|NA
TGCGCCAGCAGCCAAGGGTTAGATGAAAAACTGTTTTTT
CASSQGLDEKLFF
>TRBD1|TRBV2|TRBJ2-7|NA
TGTGCCAGCAGGGAGACAGGGGGTTACGAGCAGTACTTC
CASRETGGYEQYF
>TRBD1|TRBV3-1/TRBV3-2|TRBJ1-4|NA
TGTGCCAGCAGCCAAGGGACAGGGAGAGAAAAACTGTTTTTT
CASSQGTGREKLFF
>NA|TRBV5-1|TRBJ1-1|NA
TGCGCCAGCAGCTTGGACGCAGGGGCAGCTGAAGCTTTCTTT
CASSLDAGAAEAFF
>TRBD1|TRBV27|TRBJ2-1|NA
TGTGCCAGCAGCCTTAACCGGGACAGGGTCTACAATGAGCAGTTCTTC
CASSLNRDRVYNEQFF
>NA|TRBV5-1|TRBJ2-2|NA
TGCGCCAGCAGCTTGACAGCCCTGACCGGGGAGCTGTTTTTT
CASSLTALTGELFF
>NA|TRBV28|TRBJ1-1|few
TGTGCCAGCAGACCCACGGGATACATGAACACTGAAGCTTTCTTT
CASRPTGYMNTEAFF
>NA|TRBV19|TRBJ2-5|NA
TGTGCCAGTAGCCCTATCCTTGGGGGAGGCCTGCGGCGGGCAGAGACCCAGTACTTC
CASSPILGGGLRRAETQYF
>NA|TRBV7-9|TRBJ2-3|NA
TGTGCCAGCAGCTTGGGACTGCCCCAGGCCACAGATACGCAGTATTTT
CASSLGLPQATDTQYF
>TRBD1|TRBV6-5|TRBJ1-1|NA
TGTGCCAGCGGGGACACAGGGGGCGAAACTGAAGCTTTCTTT
CASGDTGGETEAFF
>TRBD2|TRBV11-3|TRBJ2-2|NA
TGTGCCAGCAGCATAAGACTAGCGGGGGCAGGGGAGCTGTTTTTT
CASSIRLAGAGELFF
>TRBD1|TRBV28|TRBJ1-5|NA
TGTGCCAGCAGGGGACAGGGGGTTAGCAATCAGCCCCAGCATTTT
CASRGQGVSNQPQHF
>NA|TRBV28|TRBJ1-1|NA
TGTGCCAGCAGGTCCATGAACACTGAAGCTTTCTTT
CASRSMNTEAFF
>NA|TRBV2|TRBJ2-2|NA
TGTGCCAGCAACGAACGGGGTTTCACCGGGGAGCTGTTTTTT
CASNERGFTGELFF
>TRBD1|TRBV11-3|TRBJ2-7|NA
TGTGCCAGCAGCTTAGGTCCCATCGGGACAGGGACTCCCTACGAGCAGTGCTTC
CASSLGPIGTGTPYEQCF
>NA|TRBV30|TRBJ1-5|NA
TGTGCCTGGAGTGTACAAGGGGATCAGCCCCAGCATTTT
CAWSVQGDQPQHF
>NA|TRBV15|TRBJ2-2|NA
TGTGCCACCAGCAGAGATTGGAGAATCACCGGGGAGCTGTTTTTT
CATSRDWRITGELFF
>NA|TRBV5-4|TRBJ1-1|NA
TGTGCCAGCAGCTTGGGTCTAGGACAAAGCTTGGCTGAAGCTTTCTTT
CASSLGLGQSLAEAFF
>NA|TRBV7-9|TRBJ1-5|NA
TGTGCCAGCAGCTTAGGTGGGGAGCAGCCCCAGCATTTT
CASSLGGEQPQHF
>NA|TRBV6-6|TRBJ2-5|NA
TGTGCCATCGGAAGTCAGAGGGAGACCCAGTACTTC
CAIGSQRETQYF
>TRBD2|TRBV20-1|TRBJ2-6|NA
TGCAGTGCTAGTACCGGGACTAGCGTCGCTGGGGCCAACGTCCTGACTTTC
CSASTGTSVAGANVLTF
>TRBD1|TRBV7-2|TRBJ1-1|NA
TGTGCCAGCATCCCCCCCGGGACAGTGAACACTGAAGCTTTCTTT
CASIPPGTVNTEAFF
>NA|TRBV2|TRBJ1-3|NA
TGTGCCAGCTCGGAGCAGGGTATCTCTGGAAACACCATATATTTT
CASSEQGISGNTIYF
>NA|TRBV7-9|TRBJ2-7|NA
TGTGCCAGCAGCTCCCGGGACTCTGACAGGGAGGTCCACGAGCAGTACTTC
CASSSRDSDREVHEQYF
>TRBD2|TRBV25-1|TRBJ2-7|NA
TGTGCCAGCAGTCTCGGACTAGCGGGGTCAAGACCCTACGAGCAGTACTTC
CASSLGLAGSRPYEQYF
>NA|TRBV10-3|TRBJ1-5|many
TGTGCCATCAGTCATAGCAATCAGCCCCAGCATTTT
CAISHSNQPQHF
>TRBD1|TRBV2|TRBJ2-7|once
TGTGCCAGCAGAAGTAGGACAGGCGCCGCCTACGAGCAGTACTTC
CASRSRTGAAYEQYF
>NA|TRBV9|TRBJ1-3|NA
TGTGCCAGCAGCGCCCCAGGGCGATCTGGAAACACCATATATTTT
CASSAPGRSGNTIYF
>NA|TRBV6-5|TRBJ2-2|NA
TGTGCCAGCAGACAGGACCGAGAGACCGGGGAGCTGTTTTTT
CASRQDRETGELFF
>NA|TRBV30|TRBJ1-5|once
TGTGCCTGGACCCCTCGGACTGTTAGCAATCAGCCCCAGCATTTT
CAWTPRTVSNQPQHF
>NA|TRBV23-1|TRBJ2-7|NA
TGCGCCAGCAGTCAACAAGGACAAGAGCGCTACGAGCAGTACTTC
CASSQQGQERYEQYF
>NA|TRBV19|TRBJ1-3|once
TGTGCCAGTAGTGAGGGCGGCACCATATATTTT
CASSEGGTIYF